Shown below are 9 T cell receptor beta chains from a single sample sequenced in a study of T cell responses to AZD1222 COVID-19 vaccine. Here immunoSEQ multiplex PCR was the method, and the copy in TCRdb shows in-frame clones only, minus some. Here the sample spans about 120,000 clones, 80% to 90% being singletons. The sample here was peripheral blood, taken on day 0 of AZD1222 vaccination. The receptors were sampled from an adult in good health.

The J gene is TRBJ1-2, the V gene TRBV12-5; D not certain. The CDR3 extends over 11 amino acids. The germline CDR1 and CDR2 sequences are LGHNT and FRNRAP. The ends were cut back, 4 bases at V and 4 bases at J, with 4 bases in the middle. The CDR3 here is CASGSPYGYTF. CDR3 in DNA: TGTGCTAGTGGTTCCCCCTATGGCTACACCTTC.

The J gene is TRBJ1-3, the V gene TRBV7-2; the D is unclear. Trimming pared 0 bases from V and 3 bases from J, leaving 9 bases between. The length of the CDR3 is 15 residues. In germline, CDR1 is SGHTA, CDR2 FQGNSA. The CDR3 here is CASSLAGRVGNTIYF. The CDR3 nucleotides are TGTGCCAGCAGCTTAGCAGGTCGGGTTGGAAACACCATATATTTT.

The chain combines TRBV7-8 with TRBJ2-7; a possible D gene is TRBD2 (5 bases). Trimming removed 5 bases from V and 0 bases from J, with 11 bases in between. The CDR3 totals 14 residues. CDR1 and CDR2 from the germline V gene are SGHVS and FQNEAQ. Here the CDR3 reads CASSVSGISYEQYF. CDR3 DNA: TGTGCCAGCAGCGTCTCCGGGATCTCCTACGAGCAGTACTTC. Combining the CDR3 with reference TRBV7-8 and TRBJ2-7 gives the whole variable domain GAGVSQSPRYKVAKRGQDVALRCDPISGHVSLFWYQQALGQGPEFLTYFQNEAQLDKSGLPSDRFFAERPEGSVSTLKIQRTQQEDSAVYLCASSVSGISYEQYFGPGTRLTVT.

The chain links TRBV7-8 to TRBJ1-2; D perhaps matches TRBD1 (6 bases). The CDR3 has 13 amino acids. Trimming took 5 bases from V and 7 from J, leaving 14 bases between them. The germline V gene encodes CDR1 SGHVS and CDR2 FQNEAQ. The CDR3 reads CASSRQEGFGYTF. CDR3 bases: TGTGCCAGCAGCCGACAGGAGGGGTTTGGCTACACCTTC.

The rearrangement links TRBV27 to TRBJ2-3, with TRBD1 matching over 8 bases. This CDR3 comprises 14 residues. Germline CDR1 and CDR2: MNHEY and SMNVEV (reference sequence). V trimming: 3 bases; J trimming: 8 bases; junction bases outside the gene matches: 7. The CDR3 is CASSLTGATGTQYF. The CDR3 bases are TGTGCCAGCAGTTTGACAGGGGCCACGGGTACGCAGTATTTT.

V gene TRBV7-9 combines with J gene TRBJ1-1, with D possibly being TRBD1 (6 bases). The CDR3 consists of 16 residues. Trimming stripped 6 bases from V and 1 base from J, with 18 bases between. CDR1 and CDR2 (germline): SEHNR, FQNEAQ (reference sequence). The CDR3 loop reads CASSPGWGQGNTEAFF. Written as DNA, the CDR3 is TGTGCCAGCAGTCCCGGATGGGGGCAGGGGAACACTGAAGCTTTCTTT.

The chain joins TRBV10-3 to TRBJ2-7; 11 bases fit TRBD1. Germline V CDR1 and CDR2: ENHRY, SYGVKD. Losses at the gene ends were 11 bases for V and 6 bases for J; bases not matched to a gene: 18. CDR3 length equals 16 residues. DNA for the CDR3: TGTGCCGTCCAACCGGGACAGGGGGGAGCGAACGGCGAGCAGTACTTC. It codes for CAVQPGQGGANGEQYF.

The CDR3 reads CASSQRTEKNIQYF. For the CDR3, the DNA is TGTGCCAGCAGCCAAAGGACAGAGAAAAACATTCAGTACTTC. The V call is TRBV3-1 (or the pseudogene TRBV3-2), the J call TRBJ2-4; TRBD1 might be the D (6 bases). This CDR3 has 14 residues. Germline V gene data show CDR1 as LGHDT and CDR2 as YNNKEL (reference sequence). Trimming took 2 bases from V and 4 from J, leaving 9 bases between them.

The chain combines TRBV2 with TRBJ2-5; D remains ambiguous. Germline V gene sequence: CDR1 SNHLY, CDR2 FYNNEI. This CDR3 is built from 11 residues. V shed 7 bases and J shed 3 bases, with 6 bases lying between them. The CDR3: CASTLEETQYF. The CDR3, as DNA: TGTGCCAGCACCCTCGAAGAGACCCAGTACTTC. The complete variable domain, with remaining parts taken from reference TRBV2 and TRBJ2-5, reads EPEVTQTPSHQVTQMGQEVILRCVPISNHLYFYWYRQILGQKVEFLVSFYNNEISEKSEIFDDQFSVERPDGSNFTLKIRSTKLEDSAMYFCASTLEETQYFGPGTRLLVL.